This TCR beta chain appears in the sequencing data of a study of T cell changes during pregnancy in multiple sclerosis. Trimming removed 3 bases from V and 8 bases from J, with 13 bases in between. CDR3 size: 13 residues. Germline V gene sequence: CDR1 MDHEN, CDR2 SYDVKM. The data were produced by immunoSEQ multiplex PCR, yet TCRdb's version contains in-frame clones alone and is incomplete. Of around 51,000 clones detected, approximately 93% appear once; the ten largest clones hold under 2%. The sequence came from a female donor with multiple sclerosis, enrolled in a pregnancy study. The chain recombines TRBV28 with TRBJ1-1, with a possible D match to TRBD1 (6 bases). Material: peripheral blood, obtained in the second trimester of pregnancy. In nucleotides, the CDR3 is TGTGCCAGCAGTTTCCTCCGAGACAGGGAAGCTTTCTTT. Residues: CASSFLRDREAFF.